This record concerns one T cell receptor beta chain sequence. Its antigen remains unidentified. Per-base quality was not reported, and no clone a single base away is much larger than it. Receptor libraries were prepared by the immunoSEQ multiplex PCR assay. TCRdb holds this immuneACCESS table with in-frame rearrangements only. Some clones are missing; in checked studies, unresolved V genes explain under half, and the rest has no known cause. The sample includes hundreds of thousands of clones, with around 87% observed a single time. Clones ranked in the top ten supply 0.0094% of the sample. These data are taken from a study of shared T cell receptors in the human thymus (dated by TCRdb to 2020 to 2022). Context from the whole study: The study investigated the way shared, self-reactive T-cell receptor alpha chains are produced in the human thymus.

These data also formed part of another study, on human thymus T cells. The second study's paper adds: The donors were immunologically healthy infants in Finland who had open corrective cardiac surgery for congenital heart defects. Thymus tissue was collected as surgical resects that were removed during corrective cardiac surgery. V and J gene segment usage appeared biased in both thymic and peripheral blood repertoires. According to the related research, thymic TCR repertoires were highly overlapping among unrelated individuals. The study described the TCR alpha and beta repertoires in under 10 infant thymus samples and a few matching peripheral blood samples. Donor ages ranged from about 6 to 244 days, and the cohort comprised over 5 male and two female infants. Thymocytes were mechanically released from the tissue and were stored as pellets of about 8.5-31 million cells at -70 degrees C. A QIAsymphony instrument was used to extract genomic DNA from the frozen cell pellets. TCRB and TCRAD loci were amplified from a standardized quantity of quality-controlled genomic DNA using the immunoSEQ multiplex PCR assay. Amplicons spanned the V(D)J region at a length sufficient to cover the CDR3 and identify V and J genes. Through the commercial immunoSEQ service, the amplicons were sequenced on an Illumina platform. Primer bias and sequencing errors were corrected as previously described, and TCRAD and TCRB definitions were based on the IMGT database. Repertoires were analysed with immunoSEQ Analyzer 3.0 and VDJTools, covering basic statistics, V/J segment usage, diversity estimates, rarefaction and pairwise overlap. Diversity was estimated with Chao1, ChaoE, Efron-Thisted, Shannon and inverse Simpson indices, and also on datasets down-sampled to the smallest sample. Repertoire overlap was determined by strict matching of CDR3 nucleotide sequence, V gene and J gene, and Jaccard-based multidimensional scaling clustering was applied. On average, approximately 800,000 unique TCRB clonotypes were obtained from thymus samples, compared with 70,000 to 90,000 from blood samples.

Material: thymocytes. The sequence was obtained from a boy less than two years old with a congenital heart defect. Donor details come from another sample of the same person, matched by shared clones.

For the CDR3, the sequence is CASSVKGGPEAFF. The DNA is as follows: TGTGCCAGCAGCGTAAAAGGGGGCCCGGAAGCTTTCTTT. The sequence links TRBV9 to TRBJ1-1; the junction holds 7 bases that match TRBD1. The CDR1 and CDR2 encoded by the germline V gene are SGDLS and YYNGEE. Germline trimming: 1 base from V, 8 bases from J; junction bases outside gene matches: 5. Including cysteine and phenylalanine, the CDR3 has 13 amino acids. The read is trimmed to its CDR3 DNA, 39 bases read in frame from base 1.